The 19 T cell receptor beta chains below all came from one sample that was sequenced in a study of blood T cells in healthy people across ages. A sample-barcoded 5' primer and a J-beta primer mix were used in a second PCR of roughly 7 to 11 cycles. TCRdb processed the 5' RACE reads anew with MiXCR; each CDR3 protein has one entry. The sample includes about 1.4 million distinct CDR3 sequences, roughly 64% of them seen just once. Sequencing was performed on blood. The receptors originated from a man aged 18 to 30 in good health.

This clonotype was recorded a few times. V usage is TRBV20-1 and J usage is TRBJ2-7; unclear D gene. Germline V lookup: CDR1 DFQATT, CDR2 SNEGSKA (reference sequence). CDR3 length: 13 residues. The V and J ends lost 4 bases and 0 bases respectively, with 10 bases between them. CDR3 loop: CSATGGGSYEQYF. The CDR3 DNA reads TGCAGTGCTACCGGCGGCGGCTCCTACGAGCAGTACTTC.

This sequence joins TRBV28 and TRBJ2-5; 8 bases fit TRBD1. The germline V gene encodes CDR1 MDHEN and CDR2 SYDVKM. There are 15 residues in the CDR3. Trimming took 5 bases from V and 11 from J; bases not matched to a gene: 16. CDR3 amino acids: CASSPPGQAYNEQYF. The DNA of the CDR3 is TGTGCCAGCAGTCCACCGGGACAGGCCTACAATGAGCAGTACTTC.

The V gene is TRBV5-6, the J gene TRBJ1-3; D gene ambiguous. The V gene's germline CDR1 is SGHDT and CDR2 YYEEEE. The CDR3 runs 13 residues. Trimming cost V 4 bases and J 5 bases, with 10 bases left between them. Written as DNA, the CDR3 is TGTGCCAGCAGCACCAATGCCCGAAACACCATATATTTT. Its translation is CASSTNARNTIYF. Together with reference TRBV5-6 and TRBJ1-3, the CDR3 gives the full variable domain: DAGVTQSPTHLIKTRGQQVTLRCSPKSGHDTVSWYQQALGQGPQFIFQYYEEEERQRGNFPDRFSGHQFPNYSSELNVNALLLGDSALYLCASSTNARNTIYFGEGSWLTVV.

CDR3 in amino acids: CASSLDISNSPLHF. Here the CDR3 DNA reads TGTGCCAGCAGCCTGGACATCTCTAATTCACCCCTCCACTTT. The V call is TRBV4-2, the J call TRBJ1-6; tentatively, D is TRBD1 (5 bases). Germline values: CDR1 LGHNA, CDR2 YNFKEQ. CDR3 length: 14 amino acids. Trimming removed 4 bases at V and 6 bases at J, with 10 bases between.

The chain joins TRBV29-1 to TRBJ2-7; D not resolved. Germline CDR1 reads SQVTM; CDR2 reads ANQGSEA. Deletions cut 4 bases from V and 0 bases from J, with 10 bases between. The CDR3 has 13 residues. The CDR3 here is CSVGEWNSYEQYF. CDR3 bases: TGCAGCGTTGGCGAGTGGAACTCCTACGAGCAGTACTTC.

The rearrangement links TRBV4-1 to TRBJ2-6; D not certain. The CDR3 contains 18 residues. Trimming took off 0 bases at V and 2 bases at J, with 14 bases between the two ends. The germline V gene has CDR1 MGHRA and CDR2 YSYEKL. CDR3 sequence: CASSQEWQTPPGANVLTF. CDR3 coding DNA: TGCGCCAGCAGCCAAGAGTGGCAGACCCCTCCTGGGGCCAACGTCCTGACTTTC.

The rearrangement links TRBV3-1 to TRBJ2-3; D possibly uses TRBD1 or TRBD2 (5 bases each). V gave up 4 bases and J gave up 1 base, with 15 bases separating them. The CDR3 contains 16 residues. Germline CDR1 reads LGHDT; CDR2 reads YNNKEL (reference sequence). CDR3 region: CASSLLPGAGTDTQYF. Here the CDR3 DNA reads TGTGCCAGCAGCCTTCTCCCCGGGGCGGGCACAGATACGCAGTATTTT.

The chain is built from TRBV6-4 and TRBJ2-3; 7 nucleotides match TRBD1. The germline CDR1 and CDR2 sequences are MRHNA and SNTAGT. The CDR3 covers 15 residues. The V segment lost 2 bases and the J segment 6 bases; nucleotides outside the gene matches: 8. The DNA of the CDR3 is TGTGCCAGCAGTGACGGAGAGGGGGCATCTGATACGCAGTATTTT. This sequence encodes CASSDGEGASDTQYF.

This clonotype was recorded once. The CDR3, as DNA: TGTGCCAGCAGCCCCCGGCCCTTTTTAGCGGATTTTTACAATGAGCAGTTCTTC. Translating it yields CASSPRPFLADFYNEQFF. This rearrangement joins TRBV14 to TRBJ2-1, with D perhaps matching TRBD2 (6 bases). V was shortened by 4 bases and J by 4 bases, with 23 bases between the two germline ends. This CDR3 is built from 18 residues. In germline, CDR1 is SGHDN, CDR2 FVKESK. The full variable domain, completed using reference TRBV14 and TRBJ2-1, is EAGVTQFPSHSVIEKGQTVTLRCDPISGHDNLYWYRRVMGKEIKFLLHFVKESKQDESGMPNNRFLAERTGGTYSTLKVQPAELEDSGVYFCASSPRPFLADFYNEQFFGPGTRLTVL.

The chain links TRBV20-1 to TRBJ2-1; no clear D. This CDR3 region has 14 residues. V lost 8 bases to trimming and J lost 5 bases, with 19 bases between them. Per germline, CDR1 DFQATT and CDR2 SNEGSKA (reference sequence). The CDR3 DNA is TGCAGTCCGCTAGTCACGGATCGTAACAATGAGCAGTTCTTC. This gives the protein CSPLVTDRNNEQFF.

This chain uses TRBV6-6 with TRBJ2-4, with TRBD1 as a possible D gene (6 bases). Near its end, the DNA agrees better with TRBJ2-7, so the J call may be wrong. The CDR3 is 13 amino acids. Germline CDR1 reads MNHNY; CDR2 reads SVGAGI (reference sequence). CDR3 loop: CASSNRESDEQYF. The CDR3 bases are TGTGCCAGCTCGAACAGGGAATCCGACGAGCAGTACTTC.

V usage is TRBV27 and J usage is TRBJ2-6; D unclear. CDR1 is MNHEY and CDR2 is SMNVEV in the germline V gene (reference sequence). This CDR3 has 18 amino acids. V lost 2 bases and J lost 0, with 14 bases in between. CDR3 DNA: TGTGCCAGCAGTTTAGAGCCCCCACATTACTCTGGGGCCAACGTCCTGACTTTC. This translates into CASSLEPPHYSGANVLTF.

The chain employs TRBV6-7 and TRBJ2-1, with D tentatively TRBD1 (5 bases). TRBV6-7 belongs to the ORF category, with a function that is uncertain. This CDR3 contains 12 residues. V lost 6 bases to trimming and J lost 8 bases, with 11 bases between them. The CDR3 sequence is CASSTRVDEQFF. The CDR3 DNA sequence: TGTGCCAGCAGCACCAGGGTGGATGAGCAGTTCTTC.

CDR3 nucleotides: TGTGCCTGGACCGATTCCGGGACCTATGGCTACACCTTC. This codes for CAWTDSGTYGYTF. V and J are TRBV30 and TRBJ1-2, with TRBD1 as a possible D gene (5 bases). V was shortened by 4 bases and J by 4 bases, with 13 bases between the two germline ends. This CDR3 is 13 amino acids long. Germline loops: CDR1 GTSNPN, CDR2 SVGIG (reference sequence).

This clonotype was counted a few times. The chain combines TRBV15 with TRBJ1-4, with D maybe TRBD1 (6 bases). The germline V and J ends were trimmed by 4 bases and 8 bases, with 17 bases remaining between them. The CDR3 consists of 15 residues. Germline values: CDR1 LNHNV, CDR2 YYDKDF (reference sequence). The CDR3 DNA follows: TGTGCCACCAGCAAGGAGAACAGGGTGGGGGAAAAACTGTTTTTT. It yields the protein CATSKENRVGEKLFF.

CDR3 DNA: TGTGCCAGCAGCCGACCATATAGGGCTAGCGGCTCTTCCTACGAGCAGTACTTC. Its translation is CASSRPYRASGSSYEQYF. V gene TRBV4-2 combines with J gene TRBJ2-7; 7 bases are a match to TRBD2. The V gene end was trimmed by 4 bases and the J gene end by 1 base; junction bases not matched to a gene: 16. The CDR3 runs to 18 residues. Germline V gives CDR1 LGHNA, CDR2 YNFKEQ.

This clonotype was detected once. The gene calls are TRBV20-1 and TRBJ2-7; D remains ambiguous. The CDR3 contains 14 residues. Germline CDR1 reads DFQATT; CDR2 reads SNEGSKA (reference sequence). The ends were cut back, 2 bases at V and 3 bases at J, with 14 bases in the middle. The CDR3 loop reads CSARPPGGFYEQYF. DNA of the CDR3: TGCAGTGCTAGACCCCCGGGTGGCTTCTACGAGCAGTACTTC.

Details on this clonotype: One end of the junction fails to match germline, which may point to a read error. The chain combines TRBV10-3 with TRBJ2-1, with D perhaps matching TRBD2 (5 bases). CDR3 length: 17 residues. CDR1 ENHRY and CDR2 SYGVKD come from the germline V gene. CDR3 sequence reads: CVISGGRFDVTYNEQFF. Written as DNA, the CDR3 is TGTGTCATCAGTGGAGGTAGATTCGATGTCACCTACAATGAGCAGTTCTTC.

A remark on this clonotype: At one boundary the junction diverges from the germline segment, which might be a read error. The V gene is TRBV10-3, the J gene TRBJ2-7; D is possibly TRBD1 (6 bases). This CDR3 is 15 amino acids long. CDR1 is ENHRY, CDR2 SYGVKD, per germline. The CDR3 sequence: CVISQAGAGSYEQYF. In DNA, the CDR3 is TGTGTCATCAGTCAGGCAGGGGCGGGCTCCTACGAGCAGTACTTC.